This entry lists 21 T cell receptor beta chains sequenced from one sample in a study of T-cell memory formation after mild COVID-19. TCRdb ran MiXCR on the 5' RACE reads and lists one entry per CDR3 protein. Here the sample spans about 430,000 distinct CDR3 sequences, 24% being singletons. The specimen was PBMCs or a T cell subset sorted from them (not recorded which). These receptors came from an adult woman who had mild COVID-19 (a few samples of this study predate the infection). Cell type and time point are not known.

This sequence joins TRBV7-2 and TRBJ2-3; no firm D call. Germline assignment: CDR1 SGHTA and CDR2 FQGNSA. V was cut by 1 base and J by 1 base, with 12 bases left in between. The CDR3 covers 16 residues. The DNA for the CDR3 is TGTGCCAGCAGCTTAGTCCCCCTAGAGGGCACAGATACGCAGTATTTT. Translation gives CASSLVPLEGTDTQYF.

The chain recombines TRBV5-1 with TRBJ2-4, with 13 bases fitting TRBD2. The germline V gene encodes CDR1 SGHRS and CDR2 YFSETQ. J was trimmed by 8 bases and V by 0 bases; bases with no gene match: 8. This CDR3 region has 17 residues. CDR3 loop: CASSLAKTSGRGDIQYF. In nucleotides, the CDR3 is TGCGCCAGCAGCTTGGCCAAAACTAGCGGGAGGGGAGACATTCAGTACTTC.

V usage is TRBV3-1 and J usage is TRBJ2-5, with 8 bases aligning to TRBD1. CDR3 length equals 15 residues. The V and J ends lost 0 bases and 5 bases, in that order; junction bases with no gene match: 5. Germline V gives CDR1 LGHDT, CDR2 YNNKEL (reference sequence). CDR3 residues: CASSQDSGGRETQYF. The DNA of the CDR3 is TGTGCCAGCAGCCAAGATTCAGGGGGCCGGGAGACCCAGTACTTC.

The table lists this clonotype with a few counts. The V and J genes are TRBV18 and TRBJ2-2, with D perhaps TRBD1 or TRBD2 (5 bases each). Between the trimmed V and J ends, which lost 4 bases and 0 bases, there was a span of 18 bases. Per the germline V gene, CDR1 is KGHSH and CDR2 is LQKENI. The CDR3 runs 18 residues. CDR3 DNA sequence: TGTGCCAGCTCACTCACCGACCTTGGGGGAGCGAACACCGGGGAGCTGTTTTTT. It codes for CASSLTDLGGANTGELFF.

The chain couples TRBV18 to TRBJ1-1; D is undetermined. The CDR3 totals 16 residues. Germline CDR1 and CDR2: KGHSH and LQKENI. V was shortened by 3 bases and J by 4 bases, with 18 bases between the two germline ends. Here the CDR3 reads CASSPPFGDGSTEAFF. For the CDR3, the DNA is TGTGCCAGCTCACCGCCGTTTGGGGATGGGAGCACTGAAGCTTTCTTT. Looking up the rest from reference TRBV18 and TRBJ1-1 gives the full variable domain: NAGVMQNPRHLVRRRGQEARLRCSPMKGHSHVYWYRQLPEEGLKFMVYLQKENIIDESGMPKERFSAEFPKEGPSILRIQQVVRGDSAAYFCASSPPFGDGSTEAFFGQGTRLTVV.

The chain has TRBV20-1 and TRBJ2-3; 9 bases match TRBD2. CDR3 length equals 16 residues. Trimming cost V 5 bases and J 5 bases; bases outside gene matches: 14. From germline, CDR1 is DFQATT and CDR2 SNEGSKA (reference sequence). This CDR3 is CSAPTKLAGRGDTQYF. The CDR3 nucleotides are TGCAGTGCTCCTACGAAGCTAGCGGGAAGAGGAGATACGCAGTATTTT.

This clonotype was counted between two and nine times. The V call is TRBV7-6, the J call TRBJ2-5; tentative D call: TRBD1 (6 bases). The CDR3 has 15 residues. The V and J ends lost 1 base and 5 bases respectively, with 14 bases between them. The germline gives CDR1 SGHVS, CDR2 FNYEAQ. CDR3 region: CASSLGTVFGETQYF. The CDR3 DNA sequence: TGTGCCAGCAGCTTAGGGACAGTCTTTGGGGAGACCCAGTACTTC.

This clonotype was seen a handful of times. CDR3 in amino acids: CSVEWAGGRVADTQYF. The CDR3 DNA reads TGCAGCGTTGAATGGGCAGGGGGCAGGGTGGCAGATACGCAGTATTTT. The J gene is TRBJ2-3, the V gene TRBV29-1; 8 nucleotides align to TRBD1. V shed 2 bases and J 4 bases; nucleotides not matched to a gene: 11. The CDR3 consists of 16 residues. Germline assignment: CDR1 SQVTM and CDR2 ANQGSEA.

The chain's CDR3 is CSARWGRGPDKETQYF. The CDR3, as DNA: TGCAGTGCTAGATGGGGTAGGGGGCCCGATAAAGAGACCCAGTACTTC. This chain joins TRBV20-1 and TRBJ2-5; TRBD1 agrees at 7 bases. Germline lookup yields CDR1 DFQATT and CDR2 SNEGSKA (reference sequence). The trim removed 2 bases at V and 3 bases at J, leaving 12 bases unmatched. The CDR3 is 16 amino acids.

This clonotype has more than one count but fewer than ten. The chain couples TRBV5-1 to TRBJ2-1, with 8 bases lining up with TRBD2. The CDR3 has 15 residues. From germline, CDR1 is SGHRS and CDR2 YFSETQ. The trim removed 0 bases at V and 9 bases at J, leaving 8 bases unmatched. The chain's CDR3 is CASSLAAGGPAEQFF. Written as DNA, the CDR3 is TGCGCCAGCAGCTTGGCTGCGGGAGGTCCCGCTGAGCAGTTCTTC.

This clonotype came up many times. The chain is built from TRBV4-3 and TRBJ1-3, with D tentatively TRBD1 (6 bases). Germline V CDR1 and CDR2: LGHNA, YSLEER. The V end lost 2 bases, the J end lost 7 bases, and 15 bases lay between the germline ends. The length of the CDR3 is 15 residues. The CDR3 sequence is CASSQFQGTLNTIYF. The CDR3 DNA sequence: TGCGCCAGCAGCCAATTTCAGGGGACGCTCAACACCATATATTTT.

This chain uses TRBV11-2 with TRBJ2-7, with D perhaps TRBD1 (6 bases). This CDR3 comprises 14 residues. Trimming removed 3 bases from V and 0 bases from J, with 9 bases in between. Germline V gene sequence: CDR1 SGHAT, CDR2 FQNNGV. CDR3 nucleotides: TGTGCCAGCAGCTTGGGACACCTCTCCTACGAGCAGTACTTC. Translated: CASSLGHLSYEQYF.

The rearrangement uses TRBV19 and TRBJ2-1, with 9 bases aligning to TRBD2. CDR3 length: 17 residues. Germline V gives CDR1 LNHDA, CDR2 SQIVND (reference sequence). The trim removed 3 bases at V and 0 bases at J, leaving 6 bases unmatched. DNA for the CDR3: TGTGCCAGTAGTATGGGTAGCGGGAGCTTCTCCTACAATGAGCAGTTCTTC. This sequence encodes CASSMGSGSFSYNEQFF.

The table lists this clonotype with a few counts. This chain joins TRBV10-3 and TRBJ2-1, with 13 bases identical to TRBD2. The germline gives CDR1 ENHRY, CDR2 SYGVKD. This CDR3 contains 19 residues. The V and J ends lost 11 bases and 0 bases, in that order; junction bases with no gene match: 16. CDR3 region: CAADHGGLAGVRSYNEQFF. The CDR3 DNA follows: TGTGCCGCCGACCACGGCGGACTAGCGGGAGTCCGCTCCTACAATGAGCAGTTCTTC.

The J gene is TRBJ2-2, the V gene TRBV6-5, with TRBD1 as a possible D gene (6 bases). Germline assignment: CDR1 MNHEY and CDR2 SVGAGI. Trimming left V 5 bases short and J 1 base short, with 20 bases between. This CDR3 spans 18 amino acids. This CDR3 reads CASSHESTGPLNTGELFF. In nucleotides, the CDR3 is TGTGCCAGCAGTCACGAATCAACAGGGCCACTGAACACCGGGGAGCTGTTTTTT.

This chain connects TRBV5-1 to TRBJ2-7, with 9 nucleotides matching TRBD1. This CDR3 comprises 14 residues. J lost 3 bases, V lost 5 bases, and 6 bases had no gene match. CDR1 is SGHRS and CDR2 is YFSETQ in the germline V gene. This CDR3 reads CASRPDRGYYEQYF. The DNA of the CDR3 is TGCGCCAGCAGACCTGACAGGGGGTACTACGAGCAGTACTTC. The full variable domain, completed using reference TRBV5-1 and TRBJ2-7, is KAGVTQTPRYLIKTRGQQVTLSCSPISGHRSVSWYQQTPGQGLQFLFEYFSETQRNKGNFPGRFSGRQFSNSRSEMNVSTLELGDSALYLCASRPDRGYYEQYFGPGTRLTVT.

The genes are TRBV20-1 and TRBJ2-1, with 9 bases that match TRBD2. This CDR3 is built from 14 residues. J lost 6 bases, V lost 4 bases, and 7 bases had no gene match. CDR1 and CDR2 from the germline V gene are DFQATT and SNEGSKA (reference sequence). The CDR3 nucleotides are TGCAGTGCTATCGGCCTAGCGGGGTTCAATGAGCAGTTCTTC. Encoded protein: CSAIGLAGFNEQFF.

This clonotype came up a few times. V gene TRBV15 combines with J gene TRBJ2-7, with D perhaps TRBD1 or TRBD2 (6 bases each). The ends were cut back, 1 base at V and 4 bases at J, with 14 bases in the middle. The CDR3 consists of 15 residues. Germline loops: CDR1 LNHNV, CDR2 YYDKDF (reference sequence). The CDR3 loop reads CATSRVSGGIYEQYF. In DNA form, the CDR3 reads TGTGCCACCAGCAGAGTTTCCGGGGGCATTTACGAGCAGTACTTC. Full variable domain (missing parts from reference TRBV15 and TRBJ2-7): DAMVIQNPRYQVTQFGKPVTLSCSQTLNHNVMYWYQQKSSQAPKLLFHYYDKDFNNEADTPDNFQSRRPNTSFCFLDIRSPGLGDTAMYLCATSRVSGGIYEQYFGPGTRLTVT.

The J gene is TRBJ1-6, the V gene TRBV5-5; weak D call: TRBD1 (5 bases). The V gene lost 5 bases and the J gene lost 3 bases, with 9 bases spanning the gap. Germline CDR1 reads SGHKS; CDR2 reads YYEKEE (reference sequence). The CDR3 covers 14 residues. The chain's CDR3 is CASRRGNYNSPLHF. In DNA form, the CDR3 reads TGTGCCAGCAGAAGGGGAAACTATAATTCACCCCTCCACTTT.

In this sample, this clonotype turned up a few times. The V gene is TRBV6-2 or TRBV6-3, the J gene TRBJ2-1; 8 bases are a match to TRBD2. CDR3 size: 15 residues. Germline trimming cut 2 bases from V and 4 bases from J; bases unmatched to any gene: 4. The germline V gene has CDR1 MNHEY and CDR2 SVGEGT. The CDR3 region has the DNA TGTGCCAGCAGTTACCCGGCTAGCGGGTACAATGAGCAGTTCTTC. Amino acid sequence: CASSYPASGYNEQFF.

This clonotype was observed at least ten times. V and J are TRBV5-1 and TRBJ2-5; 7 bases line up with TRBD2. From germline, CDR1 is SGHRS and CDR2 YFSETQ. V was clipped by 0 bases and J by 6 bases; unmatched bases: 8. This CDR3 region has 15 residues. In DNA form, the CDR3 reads TGCGCCAGCAGCTTGGGCGGACTAGATCTTCAGACCCAGTACTTC. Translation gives CASSLGGLDLQTQYF.